Each of the 23 T cell receptor beta chains below was sequenced from the same sample in a study of neurological immune-mediated disorders. TCRdb fed the 5' RACE reads into MiXCR, producing one record per CDR3 protein. The sample shows tens of thousands of distinct CDR3 sequences, approximately 2.4% of them seen only once. The sample consisted of PBMCs. The receptors shown here come from a man aged 45-65 years with multiple sclerosis.

This clonotype has at least ten counts. One end of the junction does not line up with germline, which may come from a read error. The J gene is TRBJ1-6, the V gene TRBV5-1; 8 nucleotides align to TRBD1. This CDR3 comprises 14 residues. The germline V gene has CDR1 SGHRS and CDR2 YFSETQ. The CDR3 DNA is TGCGCCAGCAGCCCGGGACAGGAAGGTTCACCCCTCAACTTT. Amino acid sequence: CASSPGQEGSPLNF. The full variable domain, in which reference TRBV5-1 and TRBJ1-6 provide the parts outside the CDR3, is KAGVTQTPRYLIKTRGQQVTLSCSPISGHRSVSWYQQTPGQGLQFLFEYFSETQRNKGNFPGRFSGRQFSNSRSEMNVSTLELGDSALYLCASSPGQEGSPLNFGNGTRLTVT.

This clonotype was counted ten times or more. This sequence joins TRBV3-1 and TRBJ1-3, with D uncertain. The germline CDR1 and CDR2 sequences are LGHDT and YNNKEL (reference sequence). Trimming left V 1 base short and J 4 bases short, with 8 bases between. The CDR3 is 14 residues long. This CDR3 reads CASSQVPMGNTIYF. Here the CDR3 DNA reads TGTGCCAGCAGCCAAGTCCCCATGGGAAACACCATATATTTT.

This clonotype was counted many times. The chain couples TRBV7-9 to TRBJ1-4, with unresolved D. The germline CDR1 and CDR2 sequences are SEHNR and FQNEAQ (reference sequence). The V gene lost 1 base and the J gene lost 4 bases, with 7 bases spanning the gap. The CDR3 totals 14 residues. CDR3 DNA: TGTGCCAGCAGCTTAGGGCAGGATAATGAAAAACTGTTTTTT. This gives the protein CASSLGQDNEKLFF.

This clonotype was observed many times. The V call is TRBV12-3 or TRBV12-4, the J call TRBJ2-3; 11 bases match TRBD2. V dropped 3 bases and J dropped 8; count of bases not matched to a gene: 1. The CDR3 totals 13 residues. CDR3 protein: CASSFLAGGTQYF. Here the CDR3 DNA reads TGTGCCAGCAGTTTTCTAGCGGGGGGTACGCAGTATTTT.

This clonotype was seen a few times. The J gene is TRBJ1-2, the V gene TRBV7-9; D is possibly TRBD1 (5 bases). CDR1 and CDR2 from the germline V gene are SEHNR and FQNEAQ (reference sequence). The CDR3 runs 15 residues. Trimming pared 3 bases from V and 0 bases from J, leaving 11 bases between. This chain's CDR3 is CASSFRTTTNYGYTF. CDR3 coding DNA: TGTGCCAGCAGCTTCCGGACAACTACTAACTATGGCTACACCTTC.

The table lists this clonotype with many counts. The rearrangement links TRBV9 to TRBJ1-2; D uncertain. Trimming removed 0 bases at V and 2 bases at J, with 11 bases between. The CDR3 covers 15 residues. Germline CDR1 SGDLS, CDR2 YYNGEE. The DNA for the CDR3 is TGTGCCAGCAGCGTAGTGGGCACGTGGAACTATGGCTACACCTTC. This sequence encodes CASSVVGTWNYGYTF.

The V and J genes are TRBV6-1 and TRBJ2-3, with D uncertain. The germline CDR1 and CDR2 sequences are MNHNS and SASEGT. V dropped 7 bases and J dropped 6 bases, with 11 bases sitting between them. There are 12 residues in the CDR3. CDR3 amino acids: CASTLEGDTQYF. The DNA for the CDR3 is TGTGCCAGCACCCTTGAAGGGGATACGCAGTATTTT.

About this clonotype: One junction end disagrees with the germline gene, perhaps due to a read error. The chain combines TRBV18 with TRBJ2-3, with D hard to call. CDR3 length: 13 amino acids. Germline CDR1 KGHSH, CDR2 LQKENI. The CDR3 DNA sequence: TGTGCTAGCTCACCCGATGGAGAAGATACGCAGTATTTT. Amino acids: CASSPDGEDTQYF.

This clonotype was seen at least ten times. This sequence joins TRBV7-2 and TRBJ2-2; 8 nucleotides match TRBD2. Germline V CDR1 and CDR2: SGHTA, FQGNSA. Germline trimming cut 11 bases from V and 3 bases from J; bases unmatched to any gene: 11. The CDR3 runs 15 residues. The CDR3 loop is CASGGASGHTGELFF. As DNA, the CDR3 is TGTGCCTCCGGGGGGGCTAGCGGCCACACCGGGGAGCTGTTTTTT.

This clonotype was detected ten times or more. The chain recombines TRBV5-1 with TRBJ1-5, with D possibly TRBD1 on 5 matching bases. The CDR3 sequence is 15 residues long. Deletions cut 0 bases from V and 2 bases from J, with 9 bases between. Germline assignment: CDR1 SGHRS and CDR2 YFSETQ. The CDR3 sequence is CASSLAGDGNQPQHF. The DNA of the CDR3 is TGCGCCAGCAGCTTGGCGGGGGACGGCAATCAGCCCCAGCATTTT.

This clonotype was recorded at least ten times. J is TRBJ2-1 and V is TRBV5-1; TRBD2 matches at 8 bases. With 4 bases clipped from V and 8 bases from J, the junction kept 14 bases outside the gene matches. From germline, CDR1 is SGHRS and CDR2 YFSETQ. The length of the CDR3 is 16 residues. The DNA for the CDR3 is TGCGCCAGCAGCCTCAACCCGGGGGGGGGAAAGCATGAGCAGTTCTTC. Translation gives CASSLNPGGGKHEQFF.

This clonotype was found many times. One end of the junction does not line up with germline, which may come from a read error. This chain connects TRBV7-6 to TRBJ1-1; D not certain. CDR1 and CDR2 (germline): SGHVS, FNYEAQ. The CDR3 covers 9 residues. The CDR3 loop is CASSSTTAF. The CDR3 DNA is TGTGCCAGCAGCTCGACAACGGCCTTT.

This clonotype was detected many times. The J gene is TRBJ2-1, the V gene TRBV7-2; 9 bases line up with TRBD2. The CDR3 spans 15 residues. V gave up 6 bases and J gave up 7 bases; unmatched junction bases: 10. Germline values: CDR1 SGHTA, CDR2 FQGNSA. The CDR3 is CASRKDAGGQNEQFF. The DNA for the CDR3 is TGTGCCAGCAGGAAAGATGCGGGGGGGCAGAATGAGCAGTTCTTC.

This clonotype was recorded many times. The chain combines TRBV20-1 with TRBJ2-3; 11 bases map to TRBD2. The germline CDR1 and CDR2 sequences are DFQATT and SNEGSKA (reference sequence). Unmatched junction bases numbered 3, after V lost 5 bases and J lost 2 bases. The CDR3 is made up of 14 amino acids. CDR3 in DNA: TGCAGTGCTCTTAGCGGGGGGGACACAGATACGCAGTATTTT. Protein: CSALSGGDTDTQYF.

Concerning this clonotype: Germline and junction disagree at one end, which may indicate a read error. The J gene is TRBJ1-6, the V gene TRBV5-1, with D possibly being TRBD1 (5 bases). This CDR3 spans 14 amino acids. From germline, CDR1 is SGHRS and CDR2 YFSETQ. The CDR3: CASSRDAINSPLNF. DNA of the CDR3: TGCGCCAGCAGCCGGGACGCGATAAATTCACCCCTCAACTTT.

There are many counts of this clonotype. The chain recombines TRBV7-9 with TRBJ1-2; 8 nucleotides align to TRBD1. The CDR3 is 15 amino acids. With V trimmed by 7 bases and J by 8 bases, 15 bases remained unmatched. Germline-derived CDR1 and CDR2 are SEHNR and FQNEAQ (reference sequence). CDR3 sequence reads: CASIYPRTGLWGYTF. In DNA form, the CDR3 reads TGTGCCAGCATTTACCCCCGGACAGGGTTATGGGGCTACACCTTC.

This clonotype was recorded at least ten times. This rearrangement joins TRBV6-6 to TRBJ2-4, with 12 bases lining up with TRBD1. Germline CDR1 and CDR2: MNHNY and SVGAGI (reference sequence). The length of the CDR3 is 16 residues. Germline trimming cut 5 bases from V and 6 bases from J; bases unmatched to any gene: 8. CDR3 DNA: TGTGCCAGCAGTCGGGGGGGACAGGGGGCGATAAACATTCAGTACTTC. Amino acid sequence: CASSRGGQGAINIQYF.

This clonotype was counted many times. This chain joins TRBV5-1 and TRBJ2-2, with TRBD1 identical over 9 bases. Germline assignment: CDR1 SGHRS and CDR2 YFSETQ. This CDR3 comprises 15 residues. Unmatched junction bases numbered 10, after V lost 5 bases and J lost 8 bases. The CDR3 region is CASSKLDRGFGELFF. In DNA, the CDR3 is TGCGCCAGCAGTAAACTGGACAGGGGATTTGGGGAGCTGTTTTTT.

This clonotype was observed at least ten times. The chain recombines TRBV9 with TRBJ2-7; 9 bases fit TRBD1. After removal of 4 bases from V and 6 bases from J, the junction contained 8 bases not matched to a gene. The CDR3 totals 14 residues. Germline V gene sequence: CDR1 SGDLS, CDR2 YYNGEE. CDR3 sequence (DNA): TGTGCCAGCAGCATCCGGGACAGGGCGGGCGAGCAGTACTTC. This codes for CASSIRDRAGEQYF.

This clonotype showed up many times. The V gene is TRBV7-2, the J gene TRBJ2-2; 9 nucleotides match TRBD1. Germline loops: CDR1 SGHTA, CDR2 FQGNSA. J gave up 5 bases and V 6 bases, and 4 bases lay outside the gene matches. This CDR3 spans 14 amino acids. Written as DNA, the CDR3 is TGTGCCAGCAGACGGGACAGGGAAACCGGGGAGCTGTTTTTT. This sequence encodes CASRRDRETGELFF.

There are many counts of this clonotype. The chain employs TRBV12-5 and TRBJ1-2, with 8 bases identical to TRBD1. CDR3 length: 14 amino acids. Germline-derived CDR1 and CDR2 are LGHNT and FRNRAP. V gave up 1 base and J gave up 7 bases; unmatched junction bases: 5. CDR3 nucleotide sequence: TGTGCTAGTGGTTTGGGCGCCGGGACAGGTGGCTACACCTTC. Residues: CASGLGAGTGGYTF.

This clonotype showed up just a few times. The junction shows a germline mismatch at one end, possibly a read error. The chain links TRBV28 to TRBJ1-6; 8 positions match TRBD1. The CDR3 totals 14 residues. Per germline, CDR1 MDHEN and CDR2 SYDVKM. This CDR3 is CASSSQGANSPLNF. CDR3 nucleotides: TGTGCCAGCAGTTCCCAGGGGGCCAATTCACCCCTCAACTTT.

This clonotype was detected many times. The rearrangement links TRBV20-1 to TRBJ2-3; tentatively, D is TRBD1 or TRBD2 (6 bases each). Trimming took 6 bases from V and 0 from J, leaving 13 bases between them. Per the germline V gene, CDR1 is DFQATT and CDR2 is SNEGSKA (reference sequence). The CDR3 runs 14 residues. The CDR3 region is CSAQRGASTDTQYF. CDR3 coding DNA: TGCAGTGCACAAAGGGGGGCTAGCACAGATACGCAGTATTTT.